The 30 T cell receptor beta chains below were found in one sample sequenced in a study of T cell clonotyping in hematopoietic cell transplantation. Profiling relied on immunoSEQ multiplex PCR, and the TCRdb table lists in-frame clones only, not all of them. The sample yields around 15,000 clones, about 83% seen once. The sequences come from PBMCs, collected 100 days after allogeneic stem cell transplant. Receptors originate from a male patient in his sixties who had an allogeneic stem cell transplant from a related donor, so the T cells may come from the graft donor. Some clones in this sample may be carry-over from other donors' samples.

This clone was counted a few times. The J gene is TRBJ1-6, the V gene TRBV2; D ambiguous. With 4 bases removed from V and 0 bases from J, the gap between germline ends came to 10 bases. Per germline, CDR1 SNHLY and CDR2 FYNNEI. The CDR3 consists of 16 residues. CDR3 protein: CASSGMLSSYNSPLHF. The CDR3 DNA sequence: TGTGCCAGCAGTGGCATGTTGAGCTCCTATAATTCACCCCTCCACTTT.

This clone has a handful of counts. J is TRBJ1-3 and V is TRBV10-3; 8 bases map to TRBD1. V gave up 5 bases and J gave up 0 bases; unmatched junction bases: 9. CDR3 length: 17 amino acids. CDR1 and CDR2 (germline): ENHRY, SYGVKD. CDR3 protein: CAISTTGGFFSGNTIYF. The CDR3, as DNA: TGTGCCATCAGTACCACAGGGGGTTTCTTCTCTGGAAACACCATATATTTT.

The rearrangement uses TRBV5-1 and TRBJ2-7, with D possibly matching TRBD1 (6 bases). Per germline, CDR1 SGHRS and CDR2 YFSETQ. V lost 2 bases and J 2 bases, leaving 17 bases between the germline ends. This CDR3 has 16 residues. The CDR3 is CASSLGDKGVAYEQYF. CDR3 in DNA: TGCGCCAGCAGCTTAGGCGATAAGGGGGTTGCCTACGAGCAGTACTTC.

The chain couples TRBV30 to TRBJ1-2, with 12 bases aligning to TRBD1. CDR3 length: 14 residues. Germline lookup yields CDR1 GTSNPN and CDR2 SVGIG (reference sequence). Trimming cost V 5 bases and J 6 bases; bases outside gene matches: 7. This chain's CDR3 is CAWGGTGGANGYTF. The CDR3 DNA reads as TGTGCCTGGGGGGGGACAGGGGGCGCGAATGGCTACACCTTC.

The rearrangement uses TRBV4-1 and TRBJ1-5; TRBD1 agrees at 8 bases. V lost 0 bases and J lost 3; bases outside the gene matches: 10. The germline CDR1 and CDR2 sequences are MGHRA and YSYEKL. There are 18 residues in the CDR3. The CDR3 here is CASSQDGRGPNNNQPQHF. DNA of the CDR3: TGCGCCAGCAGCCAAGACGGCAGGGGGCCCAACAACAATCAGCCCCAGCATTTT.

The chain recombines TRBV23-1 with TRBJ2-4, with D perhaps matching TRBD1 (5 bases). TRBV23-1 is noted as an ORF with a role that remains uncertain. Between the trimmed V and J ends, which lost 6 bases and 3 bases, there was a span of 18 bases. The CDR3 has 16 amino acids. DNA of the CDR3: TGCGCCAGCAGCCAGCCCTGGGGCGCTGACAAAAACATTCAGTACTTC. This sequence encodes CASSQPWGADKNIQYF.

The V gene is TRBV9, the J gene TRBJ1-1, with a tentative D call TRBD1 (6 bases). The V gene's germline CDR1 is SGDLS and CDR2 YYNGEE. This CDR3 region has 16 residues. Between the trimmed V and J ends, which lost 0 bases and 3 bases, there was a span of 15 bases. CDR3 sequence: CASSVGLTGGDTEAFF. CDR3 DNA sequence: TGTGCCAGCAGCGTAGGTCTGACAGGTGGGGACACTGAAGCTTTCTTT.

The chain combines TRBV9 with TRBJ2-7, with D unresolved. Trimming cost V 0 bases and J 1 base, with 5 bases left between them. This CDR3 contains 13 residues. The germline CDR1 and CDR2 sequences are SGDLS and YYNGEE. Here the CDR3 reads CASSVAGSYEQYF. CDR3 DNA sequence: TGTGCCAGCAGCGTAGCTGGATCCTACGAGCAGTACTTC.

The rearrangement uses TRBV7-9 and TRBJ2-7; D perhaps matches TRBD2 (6 bases). The CDR3 spans 16 residues. From germline, CDR1 is SEHNR and CDR2 FQNEAQ (reference sequence). Trimming removed 7 bases at V and 0 bases at J, with 19 bases between. This chain's CDR3 is CASTSDGGEYSYEQYF. CDR3 nucleotides: TGTGCCAGCACCTCCGACGGCGGGGAATACTCCTACGAGCAGTACTTC.

This clone was recorded a few times. The CDR3 here is CASRGGAWHEQYF. For the CDR3, the DNA is TGTGCGAGTCGAGGGGGCGCATGGCACGAGCAGTACTTC. V gene TRBV12-5 combines with J gene TRBJ2-7; 7 positions agree with TRBD1. Germline lookup yields CDR1 LGHNT and CDR2 FRNRAP. CDR3 length: 13 amino acids.

This clone has a single count. V gene TRBV6-5 combines with J gene TRBJ2-5; 8 bases are a match to TRBD1. Per germline, CDR1 MNHEY and CDR2 SVGAGI. The trim removed 0 bases at V and 5 bases at J, leaving 8 bases unmatched. This CDR3 region has 16 residues. CDR3 sequence (DNA): TGTGCCAGCAGTTACTCTCGCCAGGGGGCCGGGGAGACCCAGTACTTC. Amino acids: CASSYSRQGAGETQYF.

The chain carries TRBV29-1 and TRBJ2-5; D is unclear. V shed 4 bases and J shed 5 bases, with 11 bases lying between them. Per germline, CDR1 SQVTM and CDR2 ANQGSEA. This CDR3 spans 12 amino acids. The CDR3 is CSVVGPRETQYF. CDR3 DNA sequence: TGCAGCGTTGTTGGCCCGAGGGAGACCCAGTACTTC.

The chain joins TRBV5-1 to TRBJ2-2, with 8 bases identical to TRBD1. Germline V gene data show CDR1 as SGHRS and CDR2 as YFSETQ. V lost 4 bases and J lost 7; bases outside the gene matches: 12. The CDR3 totals 16 residues. CDR3 protein: CASSQTQQGASGELFF. The CDR3 DNA sequence: TGCGCCAGCAGCCAAACCCAGCAGGGGGCCAGCGGGGAGCTGTTTTTT. Full variable domain (remainder filled in from reference TRBV5-1 and TRBJ2-2): KAGVTQTPRYLIKTRGQQVTLSCSPISGHRSVSWYQQTPGQGLQFLFEYFSETQRNKGNFPGRFSGRQFSNSRSEMNVSTLELGDSALYLCASSQTQQGASGELFFGEGSRLTVL.

The gene calls are TRBV9 and TRBJ2-3; D is ambiguous. The V and J ends lost 4 bases and 0 bases respectively, with 6 bases between them. Germline V lookup: CDR1 SGDLS, CDR2 YYNGEE. This CDR3 contains 13 residues. The CDR3 bases are TGTGCCAGCAGCCCATTTAGCACAGATACGCAGTATTTT. Translated, it gives CASSPFSTDTQYF.

This chain connects TRBV29-1 to TRBJ1-2, with D maybe TRBD1 (6 bases). The germline CDR1 and CDR2 sequences are SQVTM and ANQGSEA. CDR3 size: 12 residues. V lost 4 bases to trimming and J lost 5 bases, with 11 bases between them. CDR3 bases: TGCAGCGTTGCGGGGGGCGCTTATGGCTACACCTTC. It encodes CSVAGGAYGYTF. Looking up the rest from reference TRBV29-1 and TRBJ1-2 gives the full variable domain: SAVISQKPSRDICQRGTSLTIQCQVDSQVTMMFWYRQQPGQSLTLIATANQGSEATYESGFVIDKFPISRPNLTFSTLTVSNMSPEDSSIYLCSVAGGAYGYTFGSGTRLTVV.

This chain connects TRBV4-2 to TRBJ2-7; 9 nucleotides align to TRBD1. Trimming took 3 bases from V and 0 from J; bases not matched to a gene: 6. Per germline, CDR1 LGHNA and CDR2 YNFKEQ. This CDR3 is built from 16 residues. The CDR3 protein is CASSQEGQGSSYEQYF. CDR3 DNA: TGTGCCAGCAGCCAGGAAGGACAGGGGAGCTCCTACGAGCAGTACTTC.

This chain links TRBV11-1 with TRBJ2-7; D possibly uses TRBD1 or TRBD2 (5 bases each). Looked up from germline, CDR1 is SGHAT and CDR2 is FQDESV (reference sequence). The CDR3 loop spans 15 amino acids. V was cut by 0 bases and J by 1 base, with 10 bases left in between. CDR3 DNA: TGTGCCAGCAGCTTAGCGGGGGTCACGTCCTACGAGCAGTACTTC. It yields the protein CASSLAGVTSYEQYF.

This clone occurred once. The genes are TRBV19 and TRBJ1-5, with TRBD1 as a possible D gene (6 bases). This CDR3 region has 15 residues. Trimming cost V 9 bases and J 2 bases, with 17 bases left between them. Per the germline V gene, CDR1 is LNHDA and CDR2 is SQIVND (reference sequence). The CDR3: CASKNLGGGNQPQHF. CDR3 DNA: TGTGCCAGCAAAAACTTAGGGGGAGGCAATCAGCCCCAGCATTTT. Together with reference TRBV19 and TRBJ1-5, the CDR3 gives the full variable domain: DGGITQSPKYLFRKEGQNVTLSCEQNLNHDAMYWYRQDPGQGLRLIYYSQIVNDFQKGDIAEGYSVSREKKESFPLTVTSAQKNPTAFYLCASKNLGGGNQPQHFGDGTRLSIL.

This chain links TRBV5-6 with TRBJ2-1; 8 bases are shared with TRBD1. The V segment lost 4 bases and the J segment 9 bases; nucleotides outside the gene matches: 12. Per germline, CDR1 SGHDT and CDR2 YYEEEE. The CDR3 totals 15 residues. CDR3 residues: CASSTRQGRHSEQFF. The DNA for the CDR3 is TGTGCCAGCAGCACCAGACAGGGGAGACATAGTGAGCAGTTCTTC.

This chain links TRBV5-4 with TRBJ2-6, with D perhaps TRBD2 (5 bases). The germline V gene has CDR1 SGHNT and CDR2 YYREEE (reference sequence). Trimming stripped 2 bases from V and 5 bases from J, with 11 bases between. CDR3 size: 15 residues. In DNA, the CDR3 is TGTGCCAGCAGCTTACAGAGACTAAGGGCCAACGTCCTGACTTTC. This gives the protein CASSLQRLRANVLTF.

The V and J genes are TRBV2 and TRBJ1-2; unclear D gene. This CDR3 has 14 residues. V lost 6 bases, J lost 0 bases, and 11 bases lay in between. Per the germline V gene, CDR1 is SNHLY and CDR2 is FYNNEI. CDR3 DNA sequence: TGTGCCAGCAGGGCAGCGGCGTCTAACTATGGCTACACCTTC. As protein: CASRAAASNYGYTF.

This chain links TRBV6-1 with TRBJ1-4; TRBD1 aligns across 9 bases. Germline trimming cut 3 bases from V and 8 bases from J; bases unmatched to any gene: 10. CDR3 length: 16 amino acids. The germline CDR1 and CDR2 sequences are MNHNS and SASEGT. CDR3 coding DNA: TGTGCCAGCAGTGAGCGAACAGGGGGCGAGGGGGAAAAACTGTTTTTT. Translated, it gives CASSERTGGEGEKLFF.

This chain links TRBV30 with TRBJ1-1; D may be TRBD1 (5 bases). The CDR3 totals 13 residues. CDR1 GTSNPN and CDR2 SVGIG come from the germline V gene (reference sequence). V was cut by 4 bases and J by 4 bases, with 13 bases left in between. The CDR3 loop is CAWTGGLGTEAFF. Written as DNA, the CDR3 is TGTGCCTGGACCGGGGGGTTGGGCACTGAAGCTTTCTTT. The full variable domain, completed using reference TRBV30 and TRBJ1-1, is SQTIHQWPATLVQPVGSPLSLECTVEGTSNPNLYWYRQAAGRGLQLLFYSVGIGQISSEVPQNLSASRPQDRQFILSSKKLLLSDSGFYLCAWTGGLGTEAFFGQGTRLTVV.

The chain joins TRBV6-5 to TRBJ1-1; 10 bases are a match to TRBD1. The CDR3 length is 14 residues. Germline trimming cut 6 bases from V and 3 bases from J; bases unmatched to any gene: 4. From germline, CDR1 is MNHEY and CDR2 SVGAGI. CDR3 coding DNA: TGTGCCAGCAGGGTGACAGGGGGCTACACTGAAGCTTTCTTT. It translates to CASRVTGGYTEAFF.

In nucleotides, the CDR3 is TGCGCCAGTCACCCTACCCAAAGGGAGGGTAGGGAGCTGTTTTTT. This translates into CASHPTQREGRELFF. J is TRBJ2-2 and V is TRBV4-1; 7 positions agree with TRBD2. The CDR3 runs 15 residues. The germline gives CDR1 MGHRA, CDR2 YSYEKL. Germline trimming cut 9 bases from V and 9 bases from J; bases unmatched to any gene: 16.

This clone was observed a few times. The chain has TRBV7-2 and TRBJ1-2, with D maybe TRBD1 (6 bases). The CDR3 consists of 19 residues. Germline lookup yields CDR1 SGHTA and CDR2 FQGNSA. Trimming left V 2 bases short and J 2 bases short, with 24 bases between. CDR3 sequence (DNA): TGTGCCAGCAGCTTACTGAGGGGGATACAGAACTTCCAAAACTATGGCTACACCTTC. Translated, it gives CASSLLRGIQNFQNYGYTF.

The rearrangement uses TRBV19 and TRBJ1-4, with a possible D match to TRBD1 (6 bases). The CDR3 sequence is 15 residues long. V was clipped by 3 bases and J by 6 bases, with 14 bases between them. CDR1 is LNHDA, CDR2 SQIVND, per germline (reference sequence). CDR3: CASSISGTSDEKLFF. The CDR3, as DNA: TGTGCCAGTAGTATTTCGGGGACATCCGATGAAAAACTGTTTTTT. The whole variable domain, filled in from reference TRBV19 and TRBJ1-4, reads DGGITQSPKYLFRKEGQNVTLSCEQNLNHDAMYWYRQDPGQGLRLIYYSQIVNDFQKGDIAEGYSVSREKKESFPLTVTSAQKNPTAFYLCASSISGTSDEKLFFGSGTQLSVL.

The CDR3 DNA is TGTGCCAGCAGTTTCGACAGGGGGCGGGGGGAGACCCAGTACTTC. Translated, it gives CASSFDRGRGETQYF. The gene calls are TRBV27 and TRBJ2-5; 10 positions agree with TRBD1. This CDR3 has 15 amino acids. Germline V gene lookup returns CDR1 MNHEY and CDR2 SMNVEV (reference sequence). The junction had 6 bases not matched to a gene; V was cut back by 3 bases and J by 5 bases.

In DNA form, the CDR3 reads TGTGCCAGCAGGCCGGGACAGGGGTCCAATCAGCCCCAGCATTTT. Translation gives CASRPGQGSNQPQHF. The chain combines TRBV2 with TRBJ1-5; 10 bases align to TRBD1. Germline V lookup: CDR1 SNHLY, CDR2 FYNNEI. V trimming: 6 bases; J trimming: 3 bases; junction bases outside the gene matches: 5. This CDR3 has 15 residues.

The V and J genes are TRBV7-2 and TRBJ2-3; no reliable D call. The CDR3 has 15 amino acids. Germline values: CDR1 SGHTA, CDR2 FQGNSA. Trimming took off 6 bases at V and 2 bases at J, with 15 bases between the two ends. CDR3 region: CASSPDQPYTDTQYF. CDR3 nucleotide sequence: TGTGCCAGCAGTCCCGACCAGCCGTACACAGATACGCAGTATTTT. Looking up the rest from reference TRBV7-2 and TRBJ2-3 gives the full variable domain: GAGVSQSPSNKVTEKGKDVELRCDPISGHTALYWYRQSLGQGLEFLIYFQGNSAPDKSGLPSDRFSAERTGGSVSTLTIQRTQQEDSAVYLCASSPDQPYTDTQYFGPGTRLTVL.